This T cell receptor beta chain originates from a study of blood T cell repertoires in COVID-19 (TCRdb year 2020). For context, the study as a whole: The collaborator samples originated in the United States, Italy and Spain and spanned the acute and convalescent phases of COVID-19. Samples came from the ongoing ImmuneRACE study (first 160 participants) plus 1,254 subjects from 6 global collaborators. Sample metadata almost always included a de-identified subject ID, COVID-19 status, age in years and sex. The dataset comprised deeply sampled blood TCRbeta repertoires from subjects exposed to, actively infected with, or recovered from COVID-19. The repertoires were released in a freely available public database intended as a resource for research on the immune response to SARS-CoV-2. The prospective study material was composed of cDNA or gDNA derived from T cells, B-cell-depleted T cells, or PBMCs. HLA class I and class II types, where available, came from metadata supplied by the sample provider rather than from assay-based typing.

Only one count was recorded for this clone. This clone's antigen is unknown. Per-base qualities were not stored, and no clone one base away is much larger. The immunoSEQ Assay, a bias-controlled multiplex PCR, was used to amplify TCRbeta CDR3 regions from genomic DNA. As for the original processing: Within the assay, amplification of reference gene primers was used to estimate how many nucleated cells each sample contained. To quantify the absolute abundance of each unique TCRbeta CDR3 rearrangement, sequence reads were collapsed and filtered. Productive Simpson clonality was computed per sample as the square root of Simpson's diversity index over productive rearrangements. TCRdb carries this immuneACCESS record with in-frame sequences only. Its versions omit some clonotypes, under half of them owing to an unresolved V gene in the studies checked, with the rest unexplained. V, J and clone size were drawn from that table, and D and trimming were deduced from the DNA. The sample contains 100,000 to 150,000 clones, about 80% of them found a single time. The ten top clones hold 10% to 15% of the sample.

The cysteine opens and the phenylalanine closes a CDR3 of 15 amino acids. The sequence is cut down to CDR3 DNA, 45 bases in frame from base 1. At the junction V is shortened by 1 base and J by 5 bases, with 12 bases in between. From a lookup of the germline V gene (reference sequence), CDR1 and CDR2 are LNHDA and SQIVND. The collaborating institutions used their own protocols to collect whole blood in K2EDTA tubes. For TCRbeta analysis, collaborators shipped samples as frozen whole blood, isolated PBMCs, or DNA extracted from either of those sample types. Broader findings and caveats from the paper: Clinical and demographic metadata were provided uncurated, with the amount varying by source and participant.

The chain is assembled from TRBV19 and TRBJ2-1, with the D gene uncertain. The TCR originated in a woman aged 55-70 years with acute or convalescent COVID-19. Sequencing was performed on peripheral blood. The CDR3 protein sequence reads: CASSIVHGVDNEQFF. The nucleotide sequence is given as TGTGCCAGTAGTATAGTTCACGGTGTGGACAATGAGCAGTTCTTC.